The entry below describes one T cell receptor (beta chain). Its antigen is unknown. This specimen belongs to a study of regulatory T cells in long-lasting Graves disease. Time point here: newly diagnosed GD, antithyroid drugs for less than 3 months. With RNA extracted from PBMCs as input, the TCR library was made. The authors built TCR beta libraries using iRepertoire HTBI primers and Arm-PCR of CDR3 regions. MiXCR, run by TCRdb on the multiplex PCR reads, gives a single entry per CDR3 protein. The sample has roughly 410,000 distinct CDR3 sequences, 15% seen once. J lost 15 bases, V lost 1 base, and 6 bases had no gene match. Germline V lookup: CDR1 SGHNT, CDR2 YENEEA. CDR3 length: 12 residues. Study-level points and caveats: Thyroid tissue was not studied; only peripheral blood was.

The data also belong to a second study, concerning T cells in Graves' hyperthyroidism and ophthalmopathy. That source reports: Calling Graves' hyperthyroidism stable meant ophthalmopathy did not progress within 18 months. In making diagnoses, clinical symptoms, serum thyroxine and TRAb, thyroid ultrasound and orbital computed tomography were all used. Blood shared most expanded thyroid clonotypes above 0.001.

The J gene is TRBJ2-1, the V gene TRBV11-3, with TRBD1 matching 7 bases. The sequence was obtained from a middle-aged woman with Graves disease. The source material was peripheral blood mononuclear cells (PBMCs), sampled at new diagnosis, from a patient treated with antithyroid drugs. The CDR3 bases are TGTGCCAGCAGCTTAGCCGGGACAGAGAGGTTCTTC. It translates to CASSLAGTERFF.